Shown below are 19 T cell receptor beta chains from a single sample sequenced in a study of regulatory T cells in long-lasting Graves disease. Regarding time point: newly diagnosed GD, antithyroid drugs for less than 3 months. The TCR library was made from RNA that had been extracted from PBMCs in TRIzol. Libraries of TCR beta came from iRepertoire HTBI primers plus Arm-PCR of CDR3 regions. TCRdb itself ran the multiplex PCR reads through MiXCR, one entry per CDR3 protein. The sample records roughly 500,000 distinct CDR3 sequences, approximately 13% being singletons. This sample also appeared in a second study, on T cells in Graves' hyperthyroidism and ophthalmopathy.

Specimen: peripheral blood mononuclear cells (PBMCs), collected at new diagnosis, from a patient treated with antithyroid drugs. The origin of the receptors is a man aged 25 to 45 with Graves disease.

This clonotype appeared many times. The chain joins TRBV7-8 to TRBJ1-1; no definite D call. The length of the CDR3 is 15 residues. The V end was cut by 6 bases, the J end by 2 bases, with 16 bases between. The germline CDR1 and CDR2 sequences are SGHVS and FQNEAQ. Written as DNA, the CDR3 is TGTGCCAGCAGTAACCAAAGGAGGGTAAACACTGAAGCTTTCTTT. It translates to CASSNQRRVNTEAFF. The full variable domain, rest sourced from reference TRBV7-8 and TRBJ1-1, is GAGVSQSPRYKVAKRGQDVALRCDPISGHVSLFWYQQALGQGPEFLTYFQNEAQLDKSGLPSDRFFAERPEGSVSTLKIQRTQQEDSAVYLCASSNQRRVNTEAFFGQGTRLTVV.

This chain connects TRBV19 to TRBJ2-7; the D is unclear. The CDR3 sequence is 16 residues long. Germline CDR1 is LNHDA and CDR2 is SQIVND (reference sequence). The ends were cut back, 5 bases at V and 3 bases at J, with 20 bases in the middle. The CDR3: CASSRSIPPAGYEQYF. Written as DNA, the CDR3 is TGTGCCAGTAGTCGATCCATTCCGCCGGCAGGCTACGAGCAGTACTTC.

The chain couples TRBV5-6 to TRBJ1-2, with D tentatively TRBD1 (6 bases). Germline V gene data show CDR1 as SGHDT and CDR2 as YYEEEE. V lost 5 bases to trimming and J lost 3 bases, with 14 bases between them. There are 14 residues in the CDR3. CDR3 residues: CASSKTDRYYGYTF. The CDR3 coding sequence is TGTGCCAGCAGTAAGACGGACAGATACTATGGCTACACCTTC.

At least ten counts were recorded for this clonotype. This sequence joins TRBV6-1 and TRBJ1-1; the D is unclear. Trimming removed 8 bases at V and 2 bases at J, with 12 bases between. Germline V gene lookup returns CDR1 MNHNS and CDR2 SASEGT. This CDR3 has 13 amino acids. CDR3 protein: CASRVVFNTEAFF. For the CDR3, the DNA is TGTGCCAGCCGGGTCGTCTTTAACACTGAAGCTTTCTTT.

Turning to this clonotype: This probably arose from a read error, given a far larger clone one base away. The CDR3 sequence is CASRPREQFF. The CDR3, as DNA: TGCGCCAGCAGGCCGCGCGAGCAGTTCTTC. The genes are TRBV5-1 and TRBJ2-1; no reliable D call. Germline CDR1 SGHRS, CDR2 YFSETQ. V shed 5 bases and J shed 10 bases, with 7 bases lying between them. The CDR3 loop spans 10 amino acids. Complete variable domain (other parts from reference TRBV5-1 and TRBJ2-1): KAGVTQTPRYLIKTRGQQVTLSCSPISGHRSVSWYQQTPGQGLQFLFEYFSETQRNKGNFPGRFSGRQFSNSRSEMNVSTLELGDSALYLCASRPREQFFGPGTRLTVL.

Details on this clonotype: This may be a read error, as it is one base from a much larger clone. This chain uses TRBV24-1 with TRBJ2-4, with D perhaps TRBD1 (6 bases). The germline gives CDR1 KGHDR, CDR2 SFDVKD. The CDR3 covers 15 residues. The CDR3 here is CATSRGQGAKNIRYF. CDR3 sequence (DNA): TGTGCCACCAGTCGGGGACAAGGGGCCAAAAACATTCGGTACTTC.

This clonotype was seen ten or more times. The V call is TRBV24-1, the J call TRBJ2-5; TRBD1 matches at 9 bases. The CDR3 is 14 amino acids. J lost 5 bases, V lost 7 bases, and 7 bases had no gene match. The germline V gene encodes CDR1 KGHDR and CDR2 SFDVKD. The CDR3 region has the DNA TGTGCCACCAGAGAAACAGGGGGCCGGGAGACCCAGTACTTC. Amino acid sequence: CATRETGGRETQYF.

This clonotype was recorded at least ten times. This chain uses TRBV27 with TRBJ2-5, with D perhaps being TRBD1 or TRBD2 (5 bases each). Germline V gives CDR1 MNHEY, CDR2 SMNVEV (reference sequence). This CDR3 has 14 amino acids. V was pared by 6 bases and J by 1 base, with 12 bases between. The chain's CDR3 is CASSWGTAQETQYF. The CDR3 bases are TGTGCCAGCAGCTGGGGGACGGCCCAAGAGACCCAGTACTTC.

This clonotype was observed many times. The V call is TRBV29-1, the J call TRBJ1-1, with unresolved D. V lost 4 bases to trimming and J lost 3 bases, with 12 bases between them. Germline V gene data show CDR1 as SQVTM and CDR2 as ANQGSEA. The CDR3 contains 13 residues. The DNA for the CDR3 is TGCAGCGTTGCCCTCTGGGGTGACACTGAAGCTTTCTTT. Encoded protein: CSVALWGDTEAFF.

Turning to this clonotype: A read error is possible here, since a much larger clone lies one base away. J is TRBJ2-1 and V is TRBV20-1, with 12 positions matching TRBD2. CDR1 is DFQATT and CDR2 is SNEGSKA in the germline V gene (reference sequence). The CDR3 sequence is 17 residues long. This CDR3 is CSARGLAGAEGYNAQFF. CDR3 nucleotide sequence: TGCAGTGCTAGAGGACTAGCGGGAGCAGAGGGCTACAATGCGCAGTTCTTC.

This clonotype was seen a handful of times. The CDR3 DNA sequence: TGTGCCATCAGAAATCCCAGGGCGGGGACGATGAACACTGAAGCTTTCTTT. Protein sequence: CAIRNPRAGTMNTEAFF. V usage is TRBV10-3 and J usage is TRBJ1-1; D is possibly TRBD1 (5 bases). CDR1 and CDR2 from the germline V gene are ENHRY and SYGVKD. V was shortened by 6 bases and J by 0 bases, with 20 bases between the two germline ends. CDR3 length: 17 amino acids.

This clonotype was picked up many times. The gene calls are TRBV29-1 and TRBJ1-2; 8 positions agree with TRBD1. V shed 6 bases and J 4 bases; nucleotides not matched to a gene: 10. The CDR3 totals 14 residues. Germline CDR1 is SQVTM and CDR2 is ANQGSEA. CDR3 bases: TGCAGCGTGGGGAAACAGGGGGGGACCTATGGCTACACCTTC. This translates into CSVGKQGGTYGYTF.

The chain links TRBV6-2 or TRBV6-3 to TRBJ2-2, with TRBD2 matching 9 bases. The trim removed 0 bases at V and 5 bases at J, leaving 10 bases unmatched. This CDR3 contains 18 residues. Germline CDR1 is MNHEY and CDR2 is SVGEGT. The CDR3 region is CASSYSTSGLMRTGELFF. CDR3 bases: TGTGCCAGCAGTTACTCGACTAGCGGCCTAATGCGGACCGGGGAGCTGTTTTTT.

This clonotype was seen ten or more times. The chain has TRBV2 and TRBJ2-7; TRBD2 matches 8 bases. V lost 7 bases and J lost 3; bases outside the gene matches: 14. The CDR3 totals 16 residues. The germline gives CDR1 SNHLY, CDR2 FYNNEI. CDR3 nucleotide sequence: TGTGCCAGCACGATACCCGGGACTAGAGGGGTCTACGAGCAGTACTTC. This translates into CASTIPGTRGVYEQYF.

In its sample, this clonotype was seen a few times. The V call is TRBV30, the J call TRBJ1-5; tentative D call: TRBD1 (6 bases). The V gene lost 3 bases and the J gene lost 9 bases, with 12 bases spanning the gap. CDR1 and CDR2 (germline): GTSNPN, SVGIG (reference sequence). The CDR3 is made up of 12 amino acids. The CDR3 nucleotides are TGTGCCTGGAGCAGGGGATCACGGCCCCAGCATTTT. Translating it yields CAWSRGSRPQHF.

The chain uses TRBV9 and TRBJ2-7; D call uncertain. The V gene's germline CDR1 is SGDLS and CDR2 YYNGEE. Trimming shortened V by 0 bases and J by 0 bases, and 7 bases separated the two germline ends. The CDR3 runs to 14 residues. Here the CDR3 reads CASSVGADSYEQYF. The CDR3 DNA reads TGTGCCAGCAGCGTAGGAGCCGACTCCTACGAGCAGTACTTC.

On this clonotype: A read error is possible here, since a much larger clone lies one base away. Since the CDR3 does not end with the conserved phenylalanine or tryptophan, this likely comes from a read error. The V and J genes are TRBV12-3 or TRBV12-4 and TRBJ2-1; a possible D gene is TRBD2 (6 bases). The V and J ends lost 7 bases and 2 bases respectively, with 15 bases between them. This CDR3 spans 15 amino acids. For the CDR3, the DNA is TGTGCCAGCACTACCTGGGAGGAGGCCTACAATGAGCAGTTCCTC. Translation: CASTTWEEAYNEQFL.

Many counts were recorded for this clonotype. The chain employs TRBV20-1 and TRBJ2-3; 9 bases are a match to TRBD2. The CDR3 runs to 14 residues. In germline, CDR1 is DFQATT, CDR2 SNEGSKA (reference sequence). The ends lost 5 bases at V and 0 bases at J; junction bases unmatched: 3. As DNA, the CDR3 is TGCAGTGCTGAGCGGGGGGTTAGCACAGATACGCAGTATTTT. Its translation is CSAERGVSTDTQYF.

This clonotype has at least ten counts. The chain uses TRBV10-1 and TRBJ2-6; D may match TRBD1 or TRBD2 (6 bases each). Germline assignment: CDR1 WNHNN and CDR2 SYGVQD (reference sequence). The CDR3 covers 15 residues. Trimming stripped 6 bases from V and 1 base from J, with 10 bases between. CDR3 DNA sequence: TGCGCCAGCAGCCAGGGGACTTCTGGGGCCAACGTCCTGACTTTC. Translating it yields CASSQGTSGANVLTF.